The T cell receptor beta chain under discussion was sequenced for a study of early T cells in non-severe SARS-CoV-2 infection. This CDR3 contains 11 residues. CDR1 is SEHNR and CDR2 is FQNEAQ in the germline V gene (reference sequence). V was clipped by 1 base and J by 14 bases, with 9 bases between them. TCRdb re-analysed the 5' RACE reads in MiXCR, keeping a single row per CDR3 protein. The repertoire holds 62,000 or so distinct CDR3 sequences, 7.5% to 9% seen once, with roughly 13% in the top ten. V and J are TRBV7-9 and TRBJ2-1, with TRBD2 as a possible D gene (5 bases). The starting material was whole blood, obtained at baseline. This clonotype was obtained from an adult who was a healthcare worker with PCR-confirmed SARS-CoV-2 infection or an uninfected control (not recorded which). The CDR3 loop reads CASSLGGSEFF. For the CDR3, the DNA is TGTGCCAGCAGCTTAGGTGGGAGTGAGTTCTTC.